The 10 T cell receptor beta chains in this list originate from one sample, sequenced in a study of monozygotic twins with inflammatory bowel disease. TCRdb reanalyzed the 5' RACE reads, giving one entry per CDR3 protein sequence and no DNA. The table gives about 130,000 distinct CDR3 sequences; the top ten clones make up 1% to 1.5% of it. The specimen was blood. These receptors were obtained from a human donor with ulcerative colitis or Crohn's disease, or a healthy co-twin of an affected twin (not recorded which).

The chain joins TRBV19 to TRBJ2-1; absent DNA, TCRdb's TRBD1 call cannot be checked. This CDR3 region has 19 residues. Per germline, CDR1 LNHDA and CDR2 SQIVND (reference sequence). This chain's CDR3 is CASSIFMDGKGVFYNEQFF.

The chain employs TRBV20-1 and TRBJ2-1; the D call from TCRdb, TRBD2, cannot be confirmed without DNA. The V gene's germline CDR1 is DFQATT and CDR2 SNEGSKA (reference sequence). This CDR3 has 16 amino acids. This CDR3 reads CSASSGAGGRGNEQFF.

The CDR3 is CSAQAGGPTDTQYF. The gene calls are TRBV20-1 and TRBJ2-3; the TCRdb D gene call, TRBD2, has no DNA to confirm it. The CDR3 is made up of 14 amino acids. Germline CDR1 DFQATT, CDR2 SNEGSKA (reference sequence).

V gene TRBV5-1 combines with J gene TRBJ2-7; TCRdb outputs TRBD1, but without DNA this stays unchecked. CDR1 and CDR2 from the germline V gene are SGHRS and YFSETQ. The CDR3 runs 15 residues. Here the CDR3 reads CASSTGTTEGYEQYF.

The chain links TRBV4-2 to TRBJ2-1; without DNA, the TCRdb call of TRBD2 cannot be checked. The CDR3 consists of 16 residues. Germline assignment: CDR1 LGHNA and CDR2 YNFKEQ. The CDR3 sequence is CASSQEGGPRGNEQFF.

The genes are TRBV5-1 and TRBJ1-3; the D call from TCRdb, TRBD1, cannot be confirmed without DNA. Per the germline V gene, CDR1 is SGHRS and CDR2 is YFSETQ. This CDR3 is built from 16 residues. The CDR3 sequence is CASSLEGRGSGNTIYF.

V and J are TRBV10-3 and TRBJ2-1; as DNA is missing, the TRBD2 call by TCRdb cannot be tested. In germline, CDR1 is ENHRY, CDR2 SYGVKD. The CDR3 contains 17 residues. The CDR3 here is CAISESKGQIYYNEQFF.

This chain connects TRBV27 to TRBJ2-7; TCRdb's D gene call, TRBD1, goes unchecked for lack of DNA. The length of the CDR3 is 17 residues. CDR1 is MNHEY and CDR2 is SMNVEV in the germline V gene (reference sequence). The CDR3 loop reads CATLDRGRNFGIYEQYF.

This rearrangement joins TRBV18 to TRBJ2-3; TCRdb calls TRBD2, which cannot be checked without DNA. Germline-derived CDR1 and CDR2 are KGHSH and LQKENI. This CDR3 region has 16 residues. CDR3 residues: CASSPSLADGPDTQYF.

The chain carries TRBV7-9 and TRBJ2-2; TCRdb selects TRBD1, and the lack of DNA leaves this call unchecked. Germline V gene data show CDR1 as SEHNR and CDR2 as FQNEAQ (reference sequence). This CDR3 contains 12 residues. This CDR3 is CAMAGFTGELFF.